The sequence of this T cell receptor beta chain was determined in a study of T cell responses to AZD1222 COVID-19 vaccine. Study results and caveats: Within unmutated variant regions lay the reported targets of nearly half of spike-specific TCRs. CD4 TCRs covered the whole spike, strongest at regions 160-218 and 743-854. Every sample of the repertoires postdated the peak T cell response. Possibly, clonal diversity was underestimated; donors were largely white British and included more females.

The CDR3 length is 12 residues. Germline V gene data show CDR1 as GTSNPN and CDR2 as SVGIG (reference sequence). Trimming removed 5 bases from V and 5 bases from J, with 12 bases in between. Comments on this clone: Its antigen is unknown.

Measured with immunoSEQ multiplex PCR; TCRdb has only the in-frame clones, and not every one. The sample contains about 120,000 clones, less than 95% of which appear only once. The rearrangement joins TRBV30 to TRBJ1-2; TRBD1 might be the D (6 bases). This material consisted of peripheral blood, taken on day 0 of AZD1222 vaccination. This TCR derives from an adult in good health. The CDR3 region is CAWDFQGYGYTF. The CDR3 DNA is TGTGCCTGGGATTTTCAGGGGTATGGCTACACCTTC.